Presented here are 4 T cell receptor beta chains from one specimen sequenced in a study of T cells after yellow fever vaccination. TCRdb passed the 5' RACE reads through MiXCR, listing each CDR3 protein once. In the table there are around 600,000 distinct CDR3 sequences, 9% to 15% of which are singletons. Material: PBMCs, obtained on the day of the yellow fever booster vaccination. These receptors were taken from a man aged 25-45 years who received the YFV17D yellow fever vaccine.

In this sample, this clonotype turned up a few times. The chain employs TRBV7-9 and TRBJ1-1; D not certain. The V gene's germline CDR1 is SEHNR and CDR2 FQNEAQ (reference sequence). This CDR3 is 15 amino acids long. The V end was cut by 1 base, the J end by 2 bases, with 11 bases between. Written as DNA, the CDR3 is TGTGCCAGCAGCTTAGGGACTCCCGCTAACACTGAAGCTTTCTTT. Protein: CASSLGTPANTEAFF. Using reference TRBV7-9 and TRBJ1-1 for the parts outside the CDR3, the full variable domain is DTGVSQNPRHKITKRGQNVTFRCDPISEHNRLYWYRQTLGQGPEFLTYFQNEAQLEKSRLLSDRFSAERPKGSFSTLEIQRTEQGDSAMYLCASSLGTPANTEAFFGQGTRLTVV.

This clonotype came up a few times. This sequence joins TRBV4-3 and TRBJ2-7, with 10 nucleotides matching TRBD2. Germline V gene lookup returns CDR1 LGHNA and CDR2 YSLEER. Unmatched junction bases numbered 6, after V lost 2 bases and J lost 2 bases. This CDR3 region has 16 residues. As DNA, the CDR3 is TGCGCCAGCAGCCAAAGTAGAGCGGGAGGGACCTACGAGCAGTACTTC. It encodes CASSQSRAGGTYEQYF.

This clonotype occurred a few times. The V gene is TRBV6-1, the J gene TRBJ2-3, with TRBD2 matching over 12 bases. J was trimmed by 4 bases and V by 6 bases; bases with no gene match: 5. Germline lookup yields CDR1 MNHNS and CDR2 SASEGT. The CDR3 sequence is 15 residues long. CDR3 loop: CASRATSGSPDTQYF. CDR3 DNA sequence: TGTGCCAGCAGGGCGACTAGCGGGAGTCCAGATACGCAGTATTTT.

V and J are TRBV29-1 and TRBJ1-2, with D maybe TRBD1 (6 bases). The length of the CDR3 is 15 residues. Germline CDR1 reads SQVTM; CDR2 reads ANQGSEA. Trimming pared 8 bases from V and 4 bases from J, leaving 23 bases between. The DNA for the CDR3 is TGCAGCATCCACACCAGGGACAACCAAGGCTATGGCTACACCTTC. Its protein is CSIHTRDNQGYGYTF.